Relative to its sample, the clone carrying this TCR beta chain is medium-sized. The antigen is not known. At one end, the junction sequence differs from germline, possibly due to a read error. The sample comes from a study of post-analysis software for immune sequencing data. Overall study: Included among the disease courses, which were recorded for the cohort, were relapsing-remitting, secondary progressive and progressive-relapsing multiple sclerosis.

Study-wide results and limits: Patients with multiple sclerosis recorded significantly lower normalized Chao1 diversity than controls, the study found. Higher frequency in patients than in controls was seen for roughly five TRBV segments, with TRBV5-6, TRBV5-1 and TRBV20-1 among them.

Researchers reported that TCR beta cDNA libraries carried unique molecular identifiers. Input of roughly 0.85 to 11 million T cells yielded approximately 500,000 cDNA molecules. One entry per CDR3 protein results from TCRdb running MiXCR on the PCR reads. The sample contains about 620,000 distinct CDR3 sequences, about 40% of which appear only once. Germline V lookup: CDR1 SGHRS, CDR2 YFSETQ. The CDR3 spans 12 residues. This clonotype originated in a girl aged 5-17 years with multiple sclerosis. The rearrangement joins TRBV5-1 to TRBJ2-7; D is unclear. Sequencing was carried out using blood. The CDR3 spells CASSLVGYEQYF. In DNA form, the CDR3 reads TGTGCCAGCAGCTTAGTAGGCTACGAGCAGTACTTC.